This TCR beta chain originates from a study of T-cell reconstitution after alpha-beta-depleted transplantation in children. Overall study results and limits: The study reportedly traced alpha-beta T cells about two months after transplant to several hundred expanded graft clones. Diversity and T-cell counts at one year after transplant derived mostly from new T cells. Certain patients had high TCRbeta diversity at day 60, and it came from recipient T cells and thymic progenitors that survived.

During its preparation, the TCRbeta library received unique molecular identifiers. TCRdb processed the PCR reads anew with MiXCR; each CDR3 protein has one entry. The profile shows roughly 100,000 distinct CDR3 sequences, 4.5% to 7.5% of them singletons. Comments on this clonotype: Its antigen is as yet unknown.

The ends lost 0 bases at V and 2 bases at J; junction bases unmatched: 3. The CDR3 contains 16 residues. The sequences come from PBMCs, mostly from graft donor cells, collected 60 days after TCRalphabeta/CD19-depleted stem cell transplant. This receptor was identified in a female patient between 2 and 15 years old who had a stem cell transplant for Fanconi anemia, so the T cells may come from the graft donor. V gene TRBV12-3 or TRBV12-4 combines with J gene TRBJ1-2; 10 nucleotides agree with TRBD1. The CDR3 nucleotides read TGTGCCAGCAGTTTAGCGACAGGGGGCGCCAACTATGGCTACACCTTC. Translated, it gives CASSLATGGANYGYTF.